This T cell receptor beta chain was sequenced for a study of OX40 agonist ivuxolimab in advanced cancers. About this clone: Its antigen is not known.

Sequencing was performed with immunoSEQ multiplex PCR; in TCRdb, only in-frame clones are kept and a portion is missing. The profile shows tens of thousands of clones, 65% to 90% of them singletons. Findings of the study overall: The antigen specificity of the peripheral T cells (those that were expanded) was not determined. Compared with CD4+, CD8+ T cells on average had more expanded clones.

The sequence derives from an adult with an advanced solid tumor such as melanoma, head and neck, liver or kidney cancer. Sample: CD4+ or CD8+ T cells sorted from blood, taken in a trial of the OX40 agonist ivuxolimab.

The CDR3 coding sequence is TGTGCCAGCAGCTTGGGGACTAGCGGGATCAATGAGCAGTTCTTC. Translated: CASSLGTSGINEQFF. The chain joins TRBV5-8 to TRBJ2-1, with TRBD2 matching 12 bases. The V and J ends lost 0 bases and 6 bases, in that order; junction bases with no gene match: 1. The CDR3 contains 15 residues. Germline loops: CDR1 SGHTS, CDR2 YDEGEE.